This is a list of T cell receptor beta chains from one sample in a study of identical twins. TCRdb analysed the 5' RACE reads with MiXCR anew, one entry per CDR3 protein. The data show 1.5 million to 2 million distinct CDR3 sequences, with about 30% seen just once and over 0.25% held by the top ten. The sequenced sample was cord blood. The receptors were gathered from a newborn girl in good health. The CDR3 runs from the conserved cysteine through the conserved F or W. Each record gives: clone size, V gene, D gene, J gene, CDR3 DNA, CDR3 protein. The D gene is left open where the match is weak. Clone size is not always given. Where it is, it says once, few, many or a class for expanded clones.

-	TRBV4-2	-	TRBJ2-7	TGTGCCAGCAGCCAAGGCAGGAATTACGAGCAGTACTTC	CASSQGRNYEQYF
few	TRBV3-1	-	TRBJ2-7	TGTGCCAGCAGCCCGGGACAATCCTACTACGAGCAGTACTTC	CASSPGQSYYEQYF
-	TRBV20-1	-	TRBJ2-7	TGCAGTGCTAACTCTGAGGAGGGGGCGTCCTACGAGCAGTACTTC	CSANSEEGASYEQYF
few	TRBV5-1	-	TRBJ2-1	TGCGCCAGCAGCTTGTCCGGGCCCAAAATGGGCAATGAGCAGTTCTTC	CASSLSGPKMGNEQFF
few	TRBV5-1	-	TRBJ1-2	TGCGCCAGCAGCTCCCAGGGGAGAAGCTATGGCTACACCTTC	CASSSQGRSYGYTF
-	TRBV7-2	TRBD1	TRBJ2-4	TGTGCCAGCGTGCCCGGGACAGGGGAGGGGGCCAAAAACATTCAGTACTTC	CASVPGTGEGAKNIQYF
many	TRBV5-1	-	TRBJ2-1	TGCGCCAGCAGCCCGAGGACGAGACTCAATGAGCAGTTCTTC	CASSPRTRLNEQFF
-	TRBV6-6	TRBD2	TRBJ2-5	TGTGCCAGTTTCCCCACGACTAGCCGGAAAGAGACCCAGTACTTC	CASFPTTSRKETQYF
few	TRBV3-1	-	TRBJ1-1	TGTGCCAGCAGGGATCCGGGATCCACTGAAGCTTTCTTT	CASRDPGSTEAFF
-	TRBV20-1	TRBD1	TRBJ1-1	TGCAGTGCTAGGTCCACAGGGGCCGAGAACACTGAAGCTTTCTTT	CSARSTGAENTEAFF
few	TRBV19	TRBD1	TRBJ2-7	TGTGCCAGTAGTCAACAGGGGGCACCGTACGAGCAGTACTTC	CASSQQGAPYEQYF
few	TRBV6-5	-	TRBJ1-5	TGTGCCAGCAGATCGATGTGGGGCAATCAGCCCCAGCATTTT	CASRSMWGNQPQHF
-	TRBV20-1	-	TRBJ2-6	TGCAGTGCTGAAATGTCCTCTGGGGCCAACGCCCTGACTTTC	CSAEMSSGANALTF
-	TRBV5-1	-	TRBJ2-5	TGCGCCAGCAGCTTTAGCGAGAGGAAAGAGACCCAGTACTTC	CASSFSERKETQYF
-	TRBV20-1	TRBD2	TRBJ2-1	TGCAGTGCAGCGACTAGCGGGAGGATTGAGCAGTTCTTC	CSAATSGRIEQFF
-	TRBV12-3/TRBV12-4	-	TRBJ2-2	TGTGCCAGCAGTTTAGTCCCTCCGAACACCGGGGAGCTGTTTTTT	CASSLVPPNTGELFF
few	TRBV2	-	TRBJ2-1	TGTGCCAGCAACATTTACAATGAGCAGTTCTTC	CASNIYNEQFF
-	TRBV12-3/TRBV12-4	TRBD2	TRBJ2-5	TGTGCCAGCAGTTTACCTAGCGGGGTGAGGACCCAGTACTTC	CASSLPSGVRTQYF
few	TRBV27	TRBD2	TRBJ2-4	TGTGCCAGCAGACCCGGGCGGGGGGGGAAAAACATTCAGTACTTC	CASRPGRGGKNIQYF
-	TRBV4-2	TRBD2	TRBJ2-7	TGTGCCAGCAGCCAACCCCGGACTAGCGTGGCCTACGAGCAGTACTTC	CASSQPRTSVAYEQYF
few	TRBV5-1	TRBD2	TRBJ2-3	TGCGCCAGCAGCCTAACTAGCGGCCACTTCACAGATACGCAGTATTTT	CASSLTSGHFTDTQYF
many	TRBV28	-	TRBJ2-5	TGTGCCAGCACGTTCGTAGGGGTTACCCAAGAGACCCAGTACTTC	CASTFVGVTQETQYF